The TCR beta chain under discussion was sequenced for a study of CD8+CD57+ T cells in acquired aplastic anemia. The template used for profiling TCR beta VDJ and CDR3 was genomic DNA. Via MiXCR, TCRdb re-called the reads, giving one row per CDR3 protein. The sample lists about 150,000 distinct CDR3 sequences; approximately 41% were seen once. There are a few counts of this clonotype. What it binds is unknown. The V and J ends lost 6 bases and 0 bases respectively, with 6 bases between them. This CDR3 spans 13 amino acids. Germline V gene data show CDR1 as MNHEY and CDR2 as SMNVEV (reference sequence). General observations from the study: In common between the patients and the controls were approximately 28 CD8+ CDR3 sequences.

This receptor was taken from a human donor in good health, serving as a control. The sample taken for sequencing was sorted CD4+, CD8+, or CD8+CD57+ T cells (not recorded which) from PBMCs. This sequence joins TRBV27 and TRBJ1-3; no clear D gene. The CDR3 region has the DNA TGTGCCAGCAGGCAGTACTCTGGAAACACCATATATTTT. Its translation: CASRQYSGNTIYF.